What follows are 20 T cell receptor beta chains derived from one specimen sequenced in a study of T cell responses to AZD1222 COVID-19 vaccine. Sequencing was performed with immunoSEQ multiplex PCR; in TCRdb, only in-frame clones are kept and a portion is missing. This table holds about 150,000 clones, about 91% found once. The sample consisted of peripheral blood, taken on day 0 of AZD1222 vaccination. These receptors all come from an adult in good health.

V usage is TRBV28 and J usage is TRBJ2-2; 8 nucleotides match TRBD2. Germline lookup yields CDR1 MDHEN and CDR2 SYDVKM. CDR3 length: 15 residues. Losses at the gene ends were 3 bases for V and 1 base for J; bases not matched to a gene: 1. The CDR3 DNA follows: TGTGCCAGCAGTTTTCTAGCGGGGAACACCGGGGAGCTGTTTTTT. This gives the protein CASSFLAGNTGELFF. Full variable domain (outside the CDR3, taken from reference TRBV28 and TRBJ2-2): DVKVTQSSRYLVKRTGEKVFLECVQDMDHENMFWYRQDPGLGLRLIYFSYDVKMKEKGDIPEGYSVSREKKERFSLILESASTNQTSMYLCASSFLAGNTGELFFGEGSRLTVL.

The chain uses TRBV5-8 and TRBJ1-2; D is uncertain. Germline V gene data show CDR1 as SGHTS and CDR2 as YDEGEE. V lost 5 bases and J lost 0, with 8 bases in between. This CDR3 has 13 amino acids. CDR3 nucleotide sequence: TGTGCCAGCAGTCCCGACACTAACTATGGCTACACCTTC. It yields the protein CASSPDTNYGYTF.

The chain employs TRBV27 and TRBJ2-7; 8 positions match TRBD1. The CDR3 is 14 amino acids. Trimming took 3 bases from V and 3 from J; bases not matched to a gene: 4. Germline assignment: CDR1 MNHEY and CDR2 SMNVEV (reference sequence). The CDR3 coding sequence is TGTGCCAGCAGTTTCACAGGGGGGTTCTACGAGCAGTACTTC. Encoded protein: CASSFTGGFYEQYF.

This chain uses TRBV7-2 with TRBJ2-5; unclear D gene. Per germline, CDR1 SGHTA and CDR2 FQGNSA. This CDR3 contains 13 residues. V lost 5 bases and J 5 bases, leaving 12 bases between the germline ends. DNA of the CDR3: TGTGCCAGCAGCCCCCGCGCTGGGGAGACCCAGTACTTC. It is translated as CASSPRAGETQYF.

V usage is TRBV3-1 (or the pseudogene TRBV3-2) and J usage is TRBJ1-2; 7 bases fit TRBD1. Germline V lookup: CDR1 LGHDT, CDR2 YNNKEL (reference sequence). The CDR3 has 15 amino acids. Trimming took 4 bases from V and 8 from J; bases not matched to a gene: 13. CDR3 sequence: CASSPSRRGGKGYTF. As DNA, the CDR3 is TGTGCCAGCAGCCCTTCGCGCAGGGGGGGGAAAGGCTACACCTTC.

This clone has a single count. This chain uses TRBV2 with TRBJ2-2; D perhaps matches TRBD1 (6 bases). The V gene lost 4 bases and the J gene lost 5 bases, with 8 bases spanning the gap. Germline V gene data show CDR1 as SNHLY and CDR2 as FYNNEI. The CDR3 has 13 residues. The CDR3 bases are TGTGCCAGCAGTGTCCAGGGGACCGGGGAGCTGTTTTTT. Protein: CASSVQGTGELFF. Full variable domain (rest looked up from reference TRBV2 and TRBJ2-2): EPEVTQTPSHQVTQMGQEVILRCVPISNHLYFYWYRQILGQKVEFLVSFYNNEISEKSEIFDDQFSVERPDGSNFTLKIRSTKLEDSAMYFCASSVQGTGELFFGEGSRLTVL.

The V call is TRBV19, the J call TRBJ1-1; D unclear. The CDR3 has 14 amino acids. Germline V CDR1 and CDR2: LNHDA, SQIVND (reference sequence). V lost 7 bases and J lost 4, with 16 bases in between. CDR3 bases: TGTGCCAGTAATGAACGGGCCGGGAGCACTGAAGCTTTCTTT. Translation: CASNERAGSTEAFF.

V is TRBV27 and J is TRBJ1-4, with D perhaps TRBD1 (5 bases). There are 18 residues in the CDR3. The germline V gene encodes CDR1 MNHEY and CDR2 SMNVEV (reference sequence). Trimming shortened V by 2 bases and J by 0 bases, and 16 bases separated the two germline ends. The CDR3: CASSLHRRGGSTNEKLFF. Written as DNA, the CDR3 is TGTGCCAGCAGTTTACACCGACGCGGGGGGTCAACTAATGAAAAACTGTTTTTT.

The chain employs TRBV27 and TRBJ2-2; 10 bases map to TRBD2. Trimming at V came to 8 bases and at J to 0 bases, leaving 12 bases not matched to a gene. The CDR3 loop spans 18 amino acids. Germline CDR1 is MNHEY and CDR2 is SMNVEV (reference sequence). CDR3 in amino acids: CASRGRERGGSNTGELFF. DNA for the CDR3: TGTGCCAGCCGCGGACGGGAGCGGGGGGGCTCGAACACCGGGGAGCTGTTTTTT.

The chain couples TRBV5-1 to TRBJ2-1; 8 nucleotides agree with TRBD2. The germline V gene has CDR1 SGHRS and CDR2 YFSETQ. V lost 5 bases to trimming and J lost 4 bases; unmatched junction nucleotides: 8. CDR3 length: 15 amino acids. In nucleotides, the CDR3 is TGCGCCAGCAGTTACACGGGGGGGAATTACAATGAGCAGTTCTTC. Encoded protein: CASSYTGGNYNEQFF. Supplemented by reference TRBV5-1 and TRBJ2-1, the full variable domain reads KAGVTQTPRYLIKTRGQQVTLSCSPISGHRSVSWYQQTPGQGLQFLFEYFSETQRNKGNFPGRFSGRQFSNSRSEMNVSTLELGDSALYLCASSYTGGNYNEQFFGPGTRLTVL.

The V call is TRBV11-1, the J call TRBJ2-2, with D maybe TRBD2 (6 bases). Trimming removed 5 bases from V and 4 bases from J, with 11 bases in between. The CDR3 extends over 14 amino acids. The germline CDR1 and CDR2 sequences are SGHAT and FQDESV (reference sequence). The CDR3 loop is CASSRDFPTGELFF. As DNA, the CDR3 is TGTGCCAGCAGCCGGGACTTCCCCACCGGGGAGCTGTTTTTT.

V gene TRBV7-9 combines with J gene TRBJ1-1; D perhaps matches TRBD1 (5 bases). The CDR3 runs 13 residues. The germline V and J ends were trimmed by 7 bases and 1 base, with 10 bases remaining between them. Germline V gene data show CDR1 as SEHNR and CDR2 as FQNEAQ (reference sequence). The CDR3 region has the DNA TGTGCCAGCACCTGGGGGGAGAACACTGAAGCTTTCTTT. Its protein is CASTWGENTEAFF.

This clone was observed a few times. V usage is TRBV4-3 and J usage is TRBJ1-1; D is unresolved. Germline CDR1 is LGHNA and CDR2 is YSLEER. The CDR3 spans 13 residues. Trimming removed 1 base from V and 5 bases from J, with 8 bases in between. The CDR3 nucleotides are TGCGCCAGCAGCCAAGGAGTTGCGACTGAAGCTTTCTTT. It codes for CASSQGVATEAFF.

The rearrangement joins TRBV7-9 to TRBJ2-3; unclear D gene. Per the germline V gene, CDR1 is SEHNR and CDR2 is FQNEAQ (reference sequence). This CDR3 region has 15 residues. Between the trimmed V and J ends, which lost 3 bases and 4 bases, there was a span of 14 bases. DNA for the CDR3: TGTGCCAGCAGCTTGGGCAGAACAAGGTCAGATACGCAGTATTTT. As protein: CASSLGRTRSDTQYF.

The V and J genes are TRBV12-3 or TRBV12-4 and TRBJ2-7; tentative D call: TRBD1 (5 bases). Between the trimmed V and J ends, which lost 7 bases and 4 bases, there was a span of 11 bases. The CDR3 extends over 12 amino acids. The CDR3 is CASTQQGYEQYF. DNA for the CDR3: TGTGCCAGCACCCAGCAGGGTTACGAGCAGTACTTC.

The genes are TRBV19 and TRBJ2-7; TRBD1 matches at 9 bases. Trimming took 5 bases from V and 4 from J; bases not matched to a gene: 12. The CDR3 spans 16 residues. Germline CDR1 reads LNHDA; CDR2 reads SQIVND (reference sequence). In DNA form, the CDR3 reads TGTGCCAGTAGTCTCTCCTGGAGGACAGGGGAATACGAGCAGTACTTC. It translates to CASSLSWRTGEYEQYF.

The chain is built from TRBV25-1 and TRBJ1-6, with a weak D call TRBD1 (6 bases). The germline V gene encodes CDR1 MGHDK and CDR2 SYGVNS. This CDR3 has 15 amino acids. V lost 8 bases to trimming and J lost 0 bases, with 11 bases between them. The chain's CDR3 is CASQRGGSYNSPLHF. In DNA form, the CDR3 reads TGTGCCAGCCAAAGGGGGGGCTCCTATAATTCACCCCTCCACTTT.

The chain has TRBV5-1 and TRBJ2-2, with D possibly TRBD2 on 6 matching bases. V was trimmed by 4 bases and J by 1 base, leaving 14 bases between them. The length of the CDR3 is 16 residues. The V gene's germline CDR1 is SGHRS and CDR2 YFSETQ. The CDR3 is CASSPGGRLNTGELFF. Written as DNA, the CDR3 is TGCGCCAGCAGCCCCGGTGGGAGGTTGAACACCGGGGAGCTGTTTTTT.

The J gene is TRBJ1-2, the V gene TRBV10-1, with 8 positions matching TRBD1. The CDR3 contains 13 residues. V lost 3 bases and J lost 5; bases outside the gene matches: 2. Germline V gives CDR1 WNHNN, CDR2 SYGVQD (reference sequence). This CDR3 is CASSDRGRYGYTF. The CDR3 bases are TGCGCCAGCAGTGACAGGGGGCGGTATGGCTACACCTTC.

The chain uses TRBV7-8 and TRBJ1-5; D perhaps matches TRBD1 (6 bases). Germline CDR1 and CDR2: SGHVS and FQNEAQ. The CDR3 consists of 15 residues. V lost 1 base and J lost 1, with 8 bases in between. Here the CDR3 DNA reads TGTGCCAGCAGCTTAGGGGGGCTAAGCAATCAGCCCCAGCATTTT. This codes for CASSLGGLSNQPQHF.